What follows are 17 T cell receptor beta chains derived from one specimen sequenced in a study of T-cell memory formation after mild COVID-19. TCRdb ran MiXCR on the 5' RACE reads and lists one entry per CDR3 protein. The data contain about 150,000 distinct CDR3 sequences, approximately 25% of them singletons. Sample: PBMCs or a T cell subset sorted from them (not recorded which). The receptors were sampled from an adult woman who had mild COVID-19 (a few samples of this study predate the infection). Cell type and time point are not known.

This clonotype was counted a few times. V usage is TRBV7-9 and J usage is TRBJ2-7; D is unclear. V shed 5 bases and J shed 5 bases, with 19 bases lying between them. This CDR3 region has 15 residues. The germline V gene has CDR1 SEHNR and CDR2 FQNEAQ (reference sequence). The CDR3 DNA follows: TGTGCCAGCAGCCACCTACTGGGTAGCTTTGACGAGCAGTACTTC. Translating gives CASSHLLGSFDEQYF.

This clonotype showed up just a few times. The V gene is TRBV29-1, the J gene TRBJ2-7; perhaps TRBD2 as D (6 bases). The CDR3 is made up of 17 amino acids. V lost 3 bases, J lost 4 bases, and 25 bases lay in between. CDR1 is SQVTM, CDR2 ANQGSEA, per germline. For the CDR3, the DNA is TGCAGCGTTGAGTCCCCGGGACTCGCGGCAGATCAATACGAGCAGTACTTC. This codes for CSVESPGLAADQYEQYF.

The chain couples TRBV30 to TRBJ2-3, with a possible D match to TRBD2 (6 bases). Deletions cut 3 bases from V and 2 bases from J, with 15 bases between. The germline V gene has CDR1 GTSNPN and CDR2 SVGIG (reference sequence). The length of the CDR3 is 15 residues. Here the CDR3 reads CAWSHTRGNTDTQYF. The CDR3 nucleotides are TGTGCCTGGAGCCACACTCGGGGGAACACAGATACGCAGTATTTT.

This clonotype was recorded a few times. This chain joins TRBV5-6 and TRBJ1-2; D is perhaps TRBD1 (5 bases). The CDR3 loop spans 15 amino acids. Per the germline V gene, CDR1 is SGHDT and CDR2 is YYEEEE. The V end was cut by 1 base, the J end by 3 bases, with 13 bases between. CDR3 sequence: CASSLWAGSDYGYTF. DNA of the CDR3: TGTGCCAGCAGCTTGTGGGCAGGGTCTGACTATGGCTACACCTTC. Combining the CDR3 with reference TRBV5-6 and TRBJ1-2 gives the whole variable domain DAGVTQSPTHLIKTRGQQVTLRCSPKSGHDTVSWYQQALGQGPQFIFQYYEEEERQRGNFPDRFSGHQFPNYSSELNVNALLLGDSALYLCASSLWAGSDYGYTFGSGTRLTVV.

This chain connects TRBV19 to TRBJ1-1, with 7 bases identical to TRBD1. The CDR3 sequence is 15 residues long. Germline V gives CDR1 LNHDA, CDR2 SQIVND (reference sequence). The V and J ends lost 0 bases and 6 bases, in that order; junction bases with no gene match: 7. DNA for the CDR3: TGTGCCAGTAGTATAGATCATGGAACAGGGGCTGAAGCTTTCTTT. This codes for CASSIDHGTGAEAFF.

This clonotype has a handful of counts. The chain recombines TRBV12-3 or TRBV12-4 with TRBJ1-2, with 11 bases fitting TRBD1. The CDR3 totals 14 residues. V lost 7 bases to trimming and J lost 7 bases; unmatched junction nucleotides: 8. The chain's CDR3 is CASNRDRGFGGYTF. The CDR3 bases are TGTGCCAGCAACCGGGACAGGGGGTTCGGTGGCTACACCTTC.

This sequence joins TRBV27 and TRBJ2-4, with 7 bases lining up with TRBD1. J lost 2 bases, V lost 4 bases, and 5 bases had no gene match. This CDR3 contains 15 residues. Germline V lookup: CDR1 MNHEY, CDR2 SMNVEV (reference sequence). The CDR3 DNA reads TGTGCCAGCAGTTCACAGGGGAGTACCAAAAACATTCAGTACTTC. This encodes CASSSQGSTKNIQYF.

The V call is TRBV5-4, the J call TRBJ2-6, with TRBD1 identical over 7 bases. The germline V gene has CDR1 SGHNT and CDR2 YYREEE (reference sequence). The CDR3 loop spans 17 amino acids. The V gene end was trimmed by 4 bases and the J gene end by 2 bases; junction bases not matched to a gene: 9. The chain's CDR3 is CASSPGTAVPGANVLTF. As DNA, the CDR3 is TGTGCCAGCAGCCCCGGGACAGCTGTTCCTGGGGCCAACGTCCTGACTTTC.

The gene calls are TRBV24-1 and TRBJ2-5; a possible D gene is TRBD2 (7 bases). V was shortened by 5 bases and J by 0 bases, with 15 bases between the two germline ends. The CDR3 covers 16 residues. Per germline, CDR1 KGHDR and CDR2 SFDVKD. The CDR3 is CATSGTAGWDQETQYF. DNA of the CDR3: TGTGCCACCAGTGGGACAGCGGGGTGGGACCAAGAGACCCAGTACTTC.

This chain joins TRBV27 and TRBJ1-1; 7 bases map to TRBD1. The CDR3 length is 16 residues. Per germline, CDR1 MNHEY and CDR2 SMNVEV (reference sequence). V lost 0 bases, J lost 1 base, and 5 bases stayed unmatched. DNA of the CDR3: TGTGCCAGCAGTTTATCAGGGGGCTTGGGGAACACTGAAGCTTTCTTT. This encodes CASSLSGGLGNTEAFF.

This clonotype was seen only a few times. The V gene is TRBV29-1, the J gene TRBJ2-7, with 9 bases aligning to TRBD1. The germline CDR1 and CDR2 sequences are SQVTM and ANQGSEA. The CDR3 totals 12 residues. V trimming: 7 bases; J trimming: 2 bases; junction bases outside the gene matches: 3. The CDR3 here is CSAGTGTYEQYF. CDR3 DNA sequence: TGCAGCGCAGGGACAGGGACCTACGAGCAGTACTTC.

The chain links TRBV7-9 to TRBJ1-1; no reliable D call. The ends were cut back, 1 base at V and 0 bases at J, with 9 bases in the middle. CDR1 is SEHNR and CDR2 is FQNEAQ in the germline V gene (reference sequence). This CDR3 is built from 15 residues. The CDR3 reads CASSLVGRVNTEAFF. The CDR3 DNA follows: TGTGCCAGCAGCTTAGTAGGTCGGGTGAACACTGAAGCTTTCTTT.

This clonotype was observed many times. The chain is built from TRBV20-1 and TRBJ2-1; D is unclear. The CDR3 contains 12 residues. Trimming removed 0 bases at V and 7 bases at J, with 7 bases between. The germline V gene encodes CDR1 DFQATT and CDR2 SNEGSKA (reference sequence). The CDR3: CSAREDGNEQFF. CDR3 nucleotides: TGCAGTGCTAGAGAAGATGGGAATGAGCAGTTCTTC.

In this sample, this clonotype turned up a few times. This chain joins TRBV20-1 and TRBJ2-7; 9 bases agree with TRBD2. Per germline, CDR1 DFQATT and CDR2 SNEGSKA (reference sequence). Unmatched junction bases numbered 10, after V lost 3 bases and J lost 4 bases. There are 15 residues in the CDR3. The CDR3 spells CSARVLAGPFYEQYF. The CDR3 nucleotides are TGCAGTGCTAGGGTACTAGCGGGCCCCTTTTACGAGCAGTACTTC.

V usage is TRBV5-1 and J usage is TRBJ1-1; the match to TRBD1 covers 11 bases. Germline V gene lookup returns CDR1 SGHRS and CDR2 YFSETQ. CDR3 length equals 16 residues. V lost 4 bases and J lost 3; bases outside the gene matches: 8. CDR3 nucleotide sequence: TGCGCCAGCAGCCCCGGACAGGGGGCGGGAGACACTGAAGCTTTCTTT. Protein: CASSPGQGAGDTEAFF.

The rearrangement uses TRBV7-9 and TRBJ2-7, with 8 bases matching TRBD1. CDR1 and CDR2 from the germline V gene are SEHNR and FQNEAQ (reference sequence). V was pared by 5 bases and J by 0 bases, with 9 bases of the junction left unmatched. CDR3 length: 16 amino acids. This chain's CDR3 is CASSTNRGARSYEQYF. The CDR3 DNA follows: TGTGCCAGCAGCACAAACAGGGGGGCTCGCTCCTACGAGCAGTACTTC. Combining the CDR3 with reference TRBV7-9 and TRBJ2-7 gives the whole variable domain DTGVSQNPRHKITKRGQNVTFRCDPISEHNRLYWYRQTLGQGPEFLTYFQNEAQLEKSRLLSDRFSAERPKGSFSTLEIQRTEQGDSAMYLCASSTNRGARSYEQYFGPGTRLTVT.

The J gene is TRBJ2-1, the V gene TRBV7-6; D remains ambiguous. Germline CDR1 SGHVS, CDR2 FNYEAQ. Trimming left V 2 bases short and J 7 bases short, with 12 bases between. The CDR3 extends over 14 amino acids. For the CDR3, the DNA is TGTGCCAGCAGCTTATGGTCCGAAGAGAATGAGCAGTTCTTC. Residues: CASSLWSEENEQFF.